The clone carrying this TCR beta chain was detected a few times. This sample was taken from a study of blood T cell repertoires in COVID-19. CDR3 length equals 14 residues. V was shortened by 0 bases and J by 5 bases, with 12 bases between the two germline ends. Germline CDR1 reads SGHDT; CDR2 reads YYEEEE. The protocol was immunoSEQ multiplex PCR, while the TCRdb copy is restricted to in-frame clones and leaves out a portion. Here the sample spans some 450,000 clones, about nine tenths being singletons. The V and J genes are TRBV5-6 and TRBJ2-7; possibly TRBD1 for D (5 bases). This clonotype originated in a woman between 45 and 65 years old with COVID-19, enrolled during active disease. The sample taken for sequencing was peripheral blood. Here the CDR3 reads CASSLAQGINEQYF. The CDR3 nucleotides read TGTGCCAGCAGCTTGGCCCAGGGAATAAACGAGCAGTACTTC.